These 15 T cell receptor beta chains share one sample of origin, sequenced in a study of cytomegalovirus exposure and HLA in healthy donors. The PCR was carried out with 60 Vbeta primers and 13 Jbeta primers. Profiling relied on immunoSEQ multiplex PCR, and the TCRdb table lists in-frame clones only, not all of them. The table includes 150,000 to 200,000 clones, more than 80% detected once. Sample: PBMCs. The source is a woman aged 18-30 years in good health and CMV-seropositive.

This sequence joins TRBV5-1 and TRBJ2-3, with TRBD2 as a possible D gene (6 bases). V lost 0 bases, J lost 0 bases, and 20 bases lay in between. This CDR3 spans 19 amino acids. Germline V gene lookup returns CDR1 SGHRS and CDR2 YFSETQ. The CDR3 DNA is TGCGCCAGCAGCTTGGTTTGGGGCGGGGCCGGTCCTAGCACAGATACGCAGTATTTT. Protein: CASSLVWGGAGPSTDTQYF.

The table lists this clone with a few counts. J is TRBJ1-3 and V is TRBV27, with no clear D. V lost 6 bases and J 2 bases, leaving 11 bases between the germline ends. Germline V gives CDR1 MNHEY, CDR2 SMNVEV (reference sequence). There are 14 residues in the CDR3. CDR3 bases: TGTGCCAGCAGGGAGTCCCGCGCTGGAAACACCATATATTTT. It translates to CASRESRAGNTIYF.

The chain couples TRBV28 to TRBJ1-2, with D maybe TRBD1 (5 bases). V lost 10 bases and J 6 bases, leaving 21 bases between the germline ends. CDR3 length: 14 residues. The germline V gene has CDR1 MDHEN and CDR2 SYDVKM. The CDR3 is CATQSGGDVNGYTF. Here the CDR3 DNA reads TGTGCCACCCAATCCGGCGGGGACGTCAATGGCTACACCTTC.

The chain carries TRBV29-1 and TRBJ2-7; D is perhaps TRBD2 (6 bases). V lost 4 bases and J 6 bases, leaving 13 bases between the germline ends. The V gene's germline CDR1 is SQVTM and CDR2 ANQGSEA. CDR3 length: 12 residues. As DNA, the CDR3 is TGCAGCGTTGGGGGGGTTGGTCGCGAGCAGTACTTC. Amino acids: CSVGGVGREQYF.

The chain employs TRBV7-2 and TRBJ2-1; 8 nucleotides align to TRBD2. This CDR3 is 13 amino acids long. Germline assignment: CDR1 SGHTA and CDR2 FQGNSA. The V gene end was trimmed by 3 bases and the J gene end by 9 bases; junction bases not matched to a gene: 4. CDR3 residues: CASSLRGAAEQFF. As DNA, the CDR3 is TGTGCCAGCAGCTTGCGGGGGGCAGCTGAGCAGTTCTTC.

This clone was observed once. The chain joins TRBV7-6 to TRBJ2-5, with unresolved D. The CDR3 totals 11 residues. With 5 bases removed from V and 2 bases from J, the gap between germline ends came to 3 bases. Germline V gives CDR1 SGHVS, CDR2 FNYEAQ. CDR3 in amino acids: CASSQQETQYF. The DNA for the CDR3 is TGTGCCAGCAGCCAACAAGAGACCCAGTACTTC.

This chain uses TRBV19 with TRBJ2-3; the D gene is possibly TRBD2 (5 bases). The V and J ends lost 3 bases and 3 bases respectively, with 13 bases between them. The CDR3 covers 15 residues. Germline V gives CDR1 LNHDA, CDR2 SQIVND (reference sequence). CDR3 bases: TGTGCCAGTAGTATTCCCGGGGAAGAGACAGATACGCAGTATTTT. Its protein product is CASSIPGEETDTQYF.

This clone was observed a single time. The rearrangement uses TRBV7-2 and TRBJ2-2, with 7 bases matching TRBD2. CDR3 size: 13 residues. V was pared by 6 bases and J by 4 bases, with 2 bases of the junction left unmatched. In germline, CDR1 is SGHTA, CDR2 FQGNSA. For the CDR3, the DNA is TGTGCCAGCAGGCGGGGGTTCACCGGGGAGCTGTTTTTT. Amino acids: CASRRGFTGELFF.

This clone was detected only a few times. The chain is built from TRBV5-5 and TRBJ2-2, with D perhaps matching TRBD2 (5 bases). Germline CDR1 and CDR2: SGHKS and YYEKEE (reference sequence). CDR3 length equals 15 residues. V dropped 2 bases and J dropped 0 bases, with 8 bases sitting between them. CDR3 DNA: TGTGCCAGCAGCTTTTATAGCGCGAACACCGGGGAGCTGTTTTTT. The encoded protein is CASSFYSANTGELFF.

Here the CDR3 DNA reads TGTGCCAGTAGTAGCGGGAAAGAGACCCAGTACTTC. It encodes CASSSGKETQYF. V and J are TRBV19 and TRBJ2-5; D is perhaps TRBD2 (6 bases). CDR1 is LNHDA and CDR2 is SQIVND in the germline V gene (reference sequence). The CDR3 sequence is 12 residues long. V lost 4 bases and J lost 3, with 6 bases in between. Drawing the rest from reference TRBV19 and TRBJ2-5, the complete variable domain is DGGITQSPKYLFRKEGQNVTLSCEQNLNHDAMYWYRQDPGQGLRLIYYSQIVNDFQKGDIAEGYSVSREKKESFPLTVTSAQKNPTAFYLCASSSGKETQYFGPGTRLLVL.

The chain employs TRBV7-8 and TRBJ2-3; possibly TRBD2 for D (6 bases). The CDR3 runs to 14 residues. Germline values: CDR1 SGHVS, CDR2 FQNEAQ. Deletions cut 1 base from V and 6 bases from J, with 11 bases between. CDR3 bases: TGTGCCAGCAGCTTAGTAGGGGCGGGGGATACGCAGTATTTT. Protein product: CASSLVGAGDTQYF. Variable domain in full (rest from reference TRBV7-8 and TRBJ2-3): GAGVSQSPRYKVAKRGQDVALRCDPISGHVSLFWYQQALGQGPEFLTYFQNEAQLDKSGLPSDRFFAERPEGSVSTLKIQRTQQEDSAVYLCASSLVGAGDTQYFGPGTRLTVL.

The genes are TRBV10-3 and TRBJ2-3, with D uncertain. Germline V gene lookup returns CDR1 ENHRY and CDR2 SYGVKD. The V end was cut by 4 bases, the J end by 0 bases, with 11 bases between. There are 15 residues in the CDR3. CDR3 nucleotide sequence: TGTGCCATCAGTGCACAGCCATCTAGCACAGATACGCAGTATTTT. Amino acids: CAISAQPSSTDTQYF.

The CDR3 coding sequence is TGCGCCAGCAGCCTTGGGACAACCCAGTTCTTC. The encoded protein is CASSLGTTQFF. The V call is TRBV4-1, the J call TRBJ2-1; D possibly corresponds to TRBD1 (6 bases). Between the trimmed V and J ends, which lost 4 bases and 13 bases, there was a span of 11 bases. The CDR3 contains 11 residues. CDR1 and CDR2 from the germline V gene are MGHRA and YSYEKL.

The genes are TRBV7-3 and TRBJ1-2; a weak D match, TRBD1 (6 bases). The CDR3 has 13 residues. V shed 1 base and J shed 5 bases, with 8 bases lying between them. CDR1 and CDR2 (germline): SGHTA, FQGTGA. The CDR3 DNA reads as TGTGCCAGCAGCTTAAGCACAGGGTATGGCTACACCTTC. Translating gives CASSLSTGYGYTF.

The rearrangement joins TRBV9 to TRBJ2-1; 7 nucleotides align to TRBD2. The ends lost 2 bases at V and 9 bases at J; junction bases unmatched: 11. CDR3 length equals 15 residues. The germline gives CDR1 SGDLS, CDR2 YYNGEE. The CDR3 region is CASSVGGGRDVEQFF. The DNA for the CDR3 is TGTGCCAGCAGCGTCGGTGGGGGGAGGGACGTTGAGCAGTTCTTC.